The 17 T cell receptor beta chains below were found in one sample sequenced in a study of early T cells in non-severe SARS-CoV-2 infection listed by TCRdb under 2021. The protocol used for the library was 5' RACE. Sequencing relied on a NextSeq 500. The raw public reads went through TCRdb reprocessing: fastp at Q25, MiXCR clone calling, in-frame beta chains kept. Merged by CDR3 protein, the rows form single entries marked with the most common genes and DNA. The sample table holds tens of thousands of distinct CDR3 sequences, of which 8.5% to 10% were seen once. More than 6.5% of the sample lies in the top ten. Sequencing was done on a sample of whole blood. The receptors derive from an adult who was a healthcare worker with PCR-confirmed SARS-CoV-2 infection or an uninfected control (not recorded which).

There are a few counts of this clonotype. The chain is built from TRBV11-2 and TRBJ2-1, with unresolved D. From germline, CDR1 is SGHAT and CDR2 FQNNGV. The CDR3 extends over 14 amino acids. The V and J ends lost 5 bases and 5 bases respectively, with 13 bases between them. The DNA for the CDR3 is TGTGCCAGCAGCCTCAGTCGAGAAAACAATGAGCAGTTCTTC. It is translated as CASSLSRENNEQFF.

This clonotype has a count of ten or more. The chain joins TRBV7-9 to TRBJ2-5; D not resolved. With 1 base removed from V and 2 bases from J, the gap between germline ends came to 11 bases. Germline V CDR1 and CDR2: SEHNR, FQNEAQ (reference sequence). The CDR3 is made up of 15 amino acids. For the CDR3, the DNA is TGTGCCAGCAGCTTAGGGGTGGGCCTTCAAGAGACCCAGTACTTC. Translated: CASSLGVGLQETQYF.

The genes are TRBV7-2 and TRBJ2-5, with D maybe TRBD1 (5 bases). Trimming removed 5 bases from V and 0 bases from J, with 22 bases in between. The CDR3 has 18 residues. The V gene's germline CDR1 is SGHTA and CDR2 FQGNSA. CDR3 region: CASSPRVPGDMYQETQYF. As DNA, the CDR3 is TGTGCCAGCAGCCCCAGGGTCCCAGGAGATATGTACCAAGAGACCCAGTACTTC.

The chain recombines TRBV18 with TRBJ1-4, with D possibly TRBD1 on 5 matching bases. This CDR3 comprises 14 residues. V lost 4 bases, J lost 3 bases, and 9 bases lay in between. CDR1 is KGHSH, CDR2 LQKENI, per germline. The CDR3, as DNA: TGTGCCAGCTCACGGGACCAGTCTAATGAAAAACTGTTTTTT. Protein sequence: CASSRDQSNEKLFF. The whole variable domain, remainder taken from reference TRBV18 and TRBJ1-4, is NAGVMQNPRHLVRRRGQEARLRCSPMKGHSHVYWYRQLPEEGLKFMVYLQKENIIDESGMPKERFSAEFPKEGPSILRIQQVVRGDSAAYFCASSRDQSNEKLFFGSGTQLSVL.

V usage is TRBV3-1 and J usage is TRBJ2-1, with 8 bases lining up with TRBD1. Germline-derived CDR1 and CDR2 are LGHDT and YNNKEL (reference sequence). The CDR3 totals 15 residues. V was clipped by 0 bases and J by 4 bases; unmatched bases: 2. The DNA of the CDR3 is TGTGCCAGCAGCCAAGAGCACAGGGGGTACAATGAGCAGTTCTTC. It codes for CASSQEHRGYNEQFF.

The sample holds many counts of this clonotype. The chain carries TRBV6-2 or TRBV6-3 and TRBJ1-1, with D perhaps matching TRBD1 (5 bases). The ends were cut back, 2 bases at V and 4 bases at J, with 14 bases in the middle. This CDR3 is built from 15 residues. CDR1 and CDR2 from the germline V gene are MNHEY and SVGEGT. The CDR3, as DNA: TGTGCCAGCAGTTACGGGGTCAGGGCGGCCACTGAAGCTTTCTTT. It specifies CASSYGVRAATEAFF.

This chain links TRBV20-1 with TRBJ2-7, with 11 bases that match TRBD2. CDR3 length equals 16 residues. Germline V gene data show CDR1 as DFQATT and CDR2 as SNEGSKA (reference sequence). The junction had 7 bases not matched to a gene; V was cut back by 3 bases and J by 0 bases. The chain's CDR3 is CSARPLGTSGSYEQYF. CDR3 in DNA: TGCAGTGCTAGGCCCCTCGGGACTAGCGGCTCCTACGAGCAGTACTTC.

This clonotype was picked up a small number of times. The rearrangement uses TRBV20-1 and TRBJ1-1; 12 positions agree with TRBD1. From germline, CDR1 is DFQATT and CDR2 SNEGSKA (reference sequence). The CDR3 length is 14 residues. The J segment lost 10 bases and the V segment lost 4 bases, leaving 10 bases of the junction unmatched. CDR3 nucleotides: TGCAGTGCTAATTCCCCCGGGACAGGGGGCTTAGCTTTCTTT. This encodes CSANSPGTGGLAFF.

The chain has TRBV29-1 and TRBJ1-1; 7 bases are shared with TRBD1. CDR3 size: 14 residues. CDR1 is SQVTM and CDR2 is ANQGSEA in the germline V gene. Unmatched junction bases numbered 9, after V lost 7 bases and J lost 1 base. The CDR3 sequence: CSAAQGPTNTEAFF. The CDR3 bases are TGCAGCGCCGCACAGGGGCCGACGAACACTGAAGCTTTCTTT.

As for this clonotype: A read error may explain this, as a much larger clone is one base away. The rearrangement links TRBV11-2 to TRBJ2-5; 7 bases are a match to TRBD1. CDR1 and CDR2 from the germline V gene are SGHAT and FQNNGV. J lost 0 bases, V lost 3 bases, and 1 base had no gene match. CDR3 length: 14 amino acids. In nucleotides, the CDR3 is TGTGCCAGCAGCTTGGACAGGAACCAAGAGACCCAGTACTTC. Protein product: CASSLDRNQETQYF.

This clonotype was observed at least ten times. This sequence joins TRBV7-2 and TRBJ2-7, with TRBD2 matching 7 bases. CDR1 and CDR2 from the germline V gene are SGHTA and FQGNSA. The ends lost 5 bases at V and 1 base at J; junction bases unmatched: 8. This CDR3 contains 15 residues. For the CDR3, the DNA is TGTGCCAGCAGCCCGCAAGCGGGACGTTCCTACGAGCAGTACTTC. It translates to CASSPQAGRSYEQYF.

This clonotype was counted only a few times. The gene calls are TRBV7-2 and TRBJ2-2; D call uncertain. CDR3 length equals 13 residues. V was shortened by 5 bases and J by 5 bases, with 9 bases between the two germline ends. Looked up from germline, CDR1 is SGHTA and CDR2 is FQGNSA. The CDR3 here is CASSPLVTGELFF. The DNA for the CDR3 is TGTGCCAGCAGCCCCCTGGTAACCGGGGAGCTGTTTTTT.

In this sample, this clonotype turned up a few times. The chain has TRBV4-1 and TRBJ2-2; D may correspond to TRBD1 or TRBD2 (6 bases each). The CDR3 has 20 amino acids. The germline gives CDR1 MGHRA, CDR2 YSYEKL. V was trimmed by 0 bases and J by 8 bases, leaving 28 bases between them. CDR3 bases: TGCGCCAGCAGCCAAGAAAATTGGTGGGGGGCGTCCGGAATCCTTGGGGAGCTGTTTTTT. This sequence encodes CASSQENWWGASGILGELFF.

This clonotype was counted ten times or more. The chain recombines TRBV19 with TRBJ2-3; 9 positions match TRBD1. V was pared by 3 bases and J by 5 bases, with 9 bases of the junction left unmatched. From germline, CDR1 is LNHDA and CDR2 SQIVND (reference sequence). The CDR3 has 16 amino acids. This chain's CDR3 is CASSMVYTGGIDTQYF. For the CDR3, the DNA is TGTGCCAGTAGTATGGTCTACACAGGGGGCATAGATACGCAGTATTTT.

This clonotype was seen once. The gene calls are TRBV20-1 and TRBJ2-7; D may match TRBD1 or TRBD2 (6 bases each). V lost 7 bases, J lost 0 bases, and 16 bases lay in between. The CDR3 runs 14 residues. Germline CDR1 and CDR2: DFQATT and SNEGSKA (reference sequence). CDR3 DNA sequence: TGCAGTGTTCCAAGGGGGGCCTTCTCCTACGAGCAGTACTTC. Protein sequence: CSVPRGAFSYEQYF.

This clonotype was seen only a few times. This chain connects TRBV3-1 to TRBJ2-1; 9 positions match TRBD2. Germline assignment: CDR1 LGHDT and CDR2 YNNKEL (reference sequence). Trimming at V came to 3 bases and at J to 4 bases, leaving 7 bases not matched to a gene. The CDR3 spans 16 residues. DNA for the CDR3: TGTGCCAGCAGCCATGATCTAGCGGGAAGATACAATGAGCAGTTCTTC. It yields the protein CASSHDLAGRYNEQFF.

V is TRBV7-9 and J is TRBJ2-7, with 13 bases fitting TRBD2. Germline CDR1 SEHNR, CDR2 FQNEAQ (reference sequence). After removal of 5 bases from V and 3 bases from J, the junction contained 7 bases not matched to a gene. This CDR3 is 16 amino acids long. As DNA, the CDR3 is TGTGCCAGCAGCCCCCTCGGACTAGCGGGAGTCTACGAGCAGTACTTC. It codes for CASSPLGLAGVYEQYF. The full variable domain, its missing parts supplied by reference TRBV7-9 and TRBJ2-7, is DTGVSQNPRHKITKRGQNVTFRCDPISEHNRLYWYRQTLGQGPEFLTYFQNEAQLEKSRLLSDRFSAERPKGSFSTLEIQRTEQGDSAMYLCASSPLGLAGVYEQYFGPGTRLTVT.